The sequence of this TCR beta chain was determined in a study of PD-L1 blockade in urothelial cancer. Study context: Of around 31 patients, twenty-five were males with bladder-origin urothelial cancer. Samples came from 3 weeks, at the second dose, and 6 weeks into treatment.

Time point indicated: peripheral blood 6 weeks after treatment start. Anywhere from 1 to 8 samples came from each patient, spanning pretreatment and on-treatment. Trimming took 6 bases from V and 4 from J; bases not matched to a gene: 16. This CDR3 has 18 amino acids. The germline V gene has CDR1 SGHTA and CDR2 FQGNSA. Synthetic analogs of TCR templates were spiked into every PCR. Assay used: immunoSEQ multiplex PCR; TCRdb lists only in-frame clones, some missing. This table has around 30,000 clones, around four fifths appearing once. The sample in question was PBMCs, obtained around atezolizumab (anti-PD-L1) treatment. The V and J genes are TRBV7-2 and TRBJ1-3; 9 positions agree with TRBD1. The TCR comes from a man between 65 and 85 years old with urothelial cancer. CDR3 coding DNA: TGTGCCAGCAGACCGGGACAGGGTATTGAAAGGGCGGGAAACACCATATATTTT. Protein sequence: CASRPGQGIERAGNTIYF.